Listed here are 32 T cell receptor beta chains from one sample, sequenced in a study of vaccination effects on CD4 cells after COVID-19 (dated by TCRdb to between 2021 and 2024). The receptor library was made with the immunoSEQ multiplex PCR assay. TCRdb re-hosts the immuneACCESS table, in-frame sequences only. Its copies lack some clones; in the studies checked, an unresolved V gene accounts for under half of them, and the cause for the rest is not known. Across this sample there are fewer than 60,000 clones, with about 77% seen only once. The top ten constitute approximately 5% of the sample. These receptors' antigens are unknown. In the ViraFEST assay, PBMC were stimulated with viral peptide pools, and antigen-specific CD4+ T cell clonotypes were then identified by expansion using TCR sequencing. After less than 13 days of culture, CD4+ T cells were isolated with the EasySep CD4+ T cell isolation kit. Convalescent patients had PCR-confirmed SARS-CoV-2 infection between March and December 2020, before Alpha, Beta and Delta variants emerged in the United States.

Here the sequenced sample was CD4+ T cells from PBMCs cultured with HIV peptides, taken before COVID-19 vaccination. According to the study, the label for this sample's cell subset or site signals: HIV-1 Nef peptide pool negative control/reference culture. All receptors derive from a human donor who had a prior SARS-CoV-2 infection.

V usage is TRBV5-4 and J usage is TRBJ1-2, with no clear D. V lost 0 bases, J lost 8 bases, and 14 bases lay in between. This CDR3 comprises 14 residues. Germline V gene data show CDR1 as SGHNT and CDR2 as YYREEE (reference sequence). CDR3 residues: CASSLGPAPGGYTF. The CDR3 nucleotides are TGTGCCAGCAGCTTGGGACCGGCCCCGGGAGGCTACACCTTC.

This chain connects TRBV4-2 to TRBJ2-5; 13 bases are a match to TRBD2. The V gene's germline CDR1 is LGHNA and CDR2 YNFKEQ. Trimming took 2 bases from V and 5 from J; bases not matched to a gene: 11. The CDR3 sequence is 18 residues long. CDR3 in DNA: TGTGCCAGCAGCCAACTGGAGGGACTAGCGGGAATCCGGGAGACCCAGTACTTC. Translating it yields CASSQLEGLAGIRETQYF.

There are a few counts of this clone. The rearrangement links TRBV7-9 to TRBJ2-1, with 11 bases matching TRBD1. The germline gives CDR1 SEHNR, CDR2 FQNEAQ (reference sequence). The V segment lost 4 bases and the J segment 7 bases; nucleotides outside the gene matches: 12. This CDR3 has 17 residues. CDR3 residues: CASSSIIGQGARNEQFF. The DNA for the CDR3 is TGTGCCAGCAGCTCCATAATCGGACAGGGGGCGAGGAATGAGCAGTTCTTC.

The rearrangement joins TRBV7-9 to TRBJ2-7, with 8 bases aligning to TRBD1. The J segment lost 5 bases and the V segment lost 6 bases, leaving 3 bases of the junction unmatched. Per germline, CDR1 SEHNR and CDR2 FQNEAQ (reference sequence). This CDR3 has 12 amino acids. The CDR3 DNA follows: TGTGCCAGCAGTAAACAGGGGGACGAGCAGTACTTC. As protein: CASSKQGDEQYF.

The sample holds one count of this clone. This chain links TRBV10-3 with TRBJ2-5, with 9 bases identical to TRBD2. V lost 3 bases, J lost 2 bases, and 4 bases stayed unmatched. CDR1 is ENHRY and CDR2 is SYGVKD in the germline V gene. The CDR3 length is 15 residues. CDR3: CAISDPAGGQETQYF. The CDR3 region has the DNA TGTGCCATCAGTGACCCCGCGGGGGGGCAAGAGACCCAGTACTTC.

The rearrangement uses TRBV18 and TRBJ1-3; D not certain. Trimming took 4 bases from V and 0 from J, leaving 25 bases between them. The length of the CDR3 is 20 residues. CDR1 is KGHSH, CDR2 LQKENI, per germline. The CDR3 protein is CASSRSFSPFEGYSGNTIYF. The CDR3 bases are TGTGCCAGCTCACGGTCTTTTTCCCCTTTTGAAGGATACTCTGGAAACACCATATATTTT.

The rearrangement links TRBV5-5 to TRBJ2-7; D ambiguous. Germline V lookup: CDR1 SGHKS, CDR2 YYEKEE (reference sequence). Trimming removed 5 bases at V and 5 bases at J, with 23 bases between. This CDR3 region has 16 residues. The CDR3 protein is CASRLGLYQAQDEQYF. The DNA for the CDR3 is TGTGCCAGCAGACTGGGTCTCTATCAGGCTCAGGACGAGCAGTACTTC.

This rearrangement joins TRBV24-1 to TRBJ2-7, with D possibly being TRBD1 (6 bases). V was cut by 9 bases and J by 2 bases, with 16 bases left in between. CDR1 and CDR2 from the germline V gene are KGHDR and SFDVKD. The CDR3 runs to 14 residues. The DNA of the CDR3 is TGTGCCACCGCGGCCTCAGGGGATACCTACGAGCAGTACTTC. This translates into CATAASGDTYEQYF.

J is TRBJ2-1 and V is TRBV7-8, with D possibly being TRBD2 (5 bases). Between the trimmed V and J ends, which lost 2 bases and 6 bases, there was a span of 14 bases. This CDR3 comprises 15 residues. CDR1 and CDR2 from the germline V gene are SGHVS and FQNEAQ. In DNA, the CDR3 is TGTGCCAGCAGCTTATACGGGGTTTTCGGCAATGAGCAGTTCTTC. Translating it yields CASSLYGVFGNEQFF. The full variable domain, rest sourced from reference TRBV7-8 and TRBJ2-1, is GAGVSQSPRYKVAKRGQDVALRCDPISGHVSLFWYQQALGQGPEFLTYFQNEAQLDKSGLPSDRFFAERPEGSVSTLKIQRTQQEDSAVYLCASSLYGVFGNEQFFGPGTRLTVL.

For the CDR3, the DNA is TGCGCCAGCAGCTTGGAGGCAGGCGATCAGCCCCAGCATTTT. Translation: CASSLEAGDQPQHF. The V gene is TRBV5-1, the J gene TRBJ1-5, with D hard to call. Germline-derived CDR1 and CDR2 are SGHRS and YFSETQ. Trimming pared 0 bases from V and 5 bases from J, leaving 9 bases between. There are 14 residues in the CDR3.

The chain uses TRBV10-1 and TRBJ2-4; TRBD2 matches 8 bases. The germline V gene has CDR1 WNHNN and CDR2 SYGVQD (reference sequence). The CDR3 sequence is 17 residues long. The V gene end was trimmed by 6 bases and the J gene end by 0 bases; junction bases not matched to a gene: 10. The CDR3 loop reads CASSGGVAGGAKNIQYF. CDR3 sequence (DNA): TGCGCCAGCAGCGGGGGGGTGGCGGGAGGAGCCAAAAACATTCAGTACTTC.

This chain joins TRBV5-1 and TRBJ2-2; the match to TRBD2 covers 10 bases. V dropped 0 bases and J dropped 3; count of bases not matched to a gene: 2. The germline gives CDR1 SGHRS, CDR2 YFSETQ. The CDR3 covers 16 residues. The CDR3 sequence is CASSLGLAGYTGELFF. CDR3 sequence (DNA): TGCGCCAGCAGCTTGGGACTAGCGGGCTACACCGGGGAGCTGTTTTTT.

The chain couples TRBV3-1 (or the pseudogene TRBV3-2) to TRBJ2-1; 9 nucleotides match TRBD2. The V gene's germline CDR1 is LGHDT and CDR2 YNNKEL (reference sequence). V was pared by 3 bases and J by 5 bases, with 11 bases of the junction left unmatched. CDR3 length: 17 amino acids. The CDR3 sequence: CASSHRLAVKWDNEQFF. DNA of the CDR3: TGTGCCAGCAGCCACCGACTAGCGGTTAAATGGGACAATGAGCAGTTCTTC.

V and J are TRBV5-4 and TRBJ1-3; D possibly corresponds to TRBD1 (5 bases). V lost 5 bases and J 4 bases, leaving 19 bases between the germline ends. CDR3 size: 16 residues. CDR1 is SGHNT and CDR2 is YYREEE in the germline V gene (reference sequence). The CDR3 loop is CASSYEGIGGGNTIYF. The CDR3 DNA is TGTGCCAGCAGTTACGAGGGAATCGGGGGAGGAAACACCATATATTTT.

This clone has just a few counts. This rearrangement joins TRBV7-9 to TRBJ2-7, with D possibly TRBD1 on 6 matching bases. Germline assignment: CDR1 SEHNR and CDR2 FQNEAQ (reference sequence). V was pared by 1 base and J by 2 bases, with 24 bases between. This CDR3 has 19 residues. CDR3 in amino acids: CASSLVRADRQGLTYEQYF. In DNA form, the CDR3 reads TGTGCCAGCAGCTTAGTTCGGGCCGACAGGCAGGGGCTAACCTACGAGCAGTACTTC.

V and J are TRBV13 and TRBJ2-4; no clear D. Trimming stripped 0 bases from V and 7 bases from J, with 10 bases between. Germline assignment: CDR1 PRHDT and CDR2 FYEKMQ (reference sequence). This CDR3 is 14 amino acids long. The CDR3 coding sequence is TGTGCCAGCAGCTTAGGACGTGGTTCGAACATTCAGTACTTC. As protein: CASSLGRGSNIQYF.

V and J are TRBV18 and TRBJ2-1; D perhaps matches TRBD2 (5 bases). Trimming pared 5 bases from V and 6 bases from J, leaving 17 bases between. CDR3 length: 15 amino acids. The germline gives CDR1 KGHSH, CDR2 LQKENI. CDR3 sequence (DNA): TGTGCCAGCTCAACCTACGGAGCCGGACTCAATGAGCAGTTCTTC. Its translation: CASSTYGAGLNEQFF.

This rearrangement joins TRBV10-3 to TRBJ1-4, with D hard to call. The germline CDR1 and CDR2 sequences are ENHRY and SYGVKD. CDR3 length equals 15 residues. Trimming stripped 2 bases from V and 3 bases from J, with 10 bases between. The CDR3: CAISERLGPNEKLFF. In DNA form, the CDR3 reads TGTGCCATCAGTGAGAGACTAGGACCTAATGAAAAACTGTTTTTT.

In this sample, this clone turned up a few times. The chain uses TRBV7-3 and TRBJ2-1; 8 bases agree with TRBD2. Germline values: CDR1 SGHTA, CDR2 FQGTGA. The length of the CDR3 is 15 residues. Trimming removed 5 bases from V and 2 bases from J; junction bases left unmatched: 5. The CDR3 coding sequence is TGTGCCAGCAGCCTAGGGCGGGGGGCCTACAATGAGCAGTTCTTC. It codes for CASSLGRGAYNEQFF.

V gene TRBV21-1 combines with J gene TRBJ1-6; no check of the table's D call, TRBD1, against the DNA was made. TRBV21-1 is a pseudogene. The CDR3 consists of 14 residues. DNA for the CDR3: TGTGCCAGCATCTACAGGGGGCTTAATTCACCCCTCCACTTT. Encoded protein: CASIYRGLNSPLHF.

The chain uses TRBV4-2 and TRBJ1-3; D remains ambiguous. This CDR3 comprises 15 residues. Trimming removed 0 bases from V and 0 bases from J, with 6 bases in between. Per germline, CDR1 LGHNA and CDR2 YNFKEQ. CDR3 sequence: CASSQDPHSGNTIYF. CDR3 DNA sequence: TGTGCCAGCAGCCAAGATCCCCACTCTGGAAACACCATATATTTT.

The J gene is TRBJ1-3, the V gene TRBV6-5; 7 bases are a match to TRBD1. Trimming removed 4 bases from V and 0 bases from J; junction bases left unmatched: 6. Germline loops: CDR1 MNHEY, CDR2 SVGAGI. The CDR3 has 16 residues. The CDR3 loop reads CASSSRQGLSGNTIYF. The CDR3 nucleotides are TGTGCCAGCAGTTCTCGACAGGGCCTCTCTGGAAACACCATATATTTT.

The chain has TRBV19 and TRBJ2-3, with TRBD2 identical over 8 bases. J was trimmed by 4 bases and V by 4 bases; bases with no gene match: 10. The CDR3 runs 16 residues. Germline loops: CDR1 LNHDA, CDR2 SQIVND (reference sequence). CDR3 sequence reads: CASSTKTSEGSDTQYF. CDR3 bases: TGTGCCAGTAGTACTAAGACTAGCGAGGGGTCAGATACGCAGTATTTT.

This clone was detected once. The chain recombines TRBV6-2 or TRBV6-3 with TRBJ2-7, with D maybe TRBD1 (6 bases). The ends were cut back, 6 bases at V and 2 bases at J, with 8 bases in the middle. The CDR3 runs to 12 residues. CDR1 MNHEY and CDR2 SVGEGT come from the germline V gene. CDR3 nucleotide sequence: TGTGCCAGCAGCCACAGGGCCTACGAGCAGTACTTC. Amino acids: CASSHRAYEQYF.

This chain joins TRBV7-2 and TRBJ2-7; D may correspond to TRBD1 or TRBD2 (5 bases each). The CDR3 consists of 15 residues. The germline V gene encodes CDR1 SGHTA and CDR2 FQGNSA. Trimming shortened V by 5 bases and J by 3 bases, and 17 bases separated the two germline ends. The CDR3, as DNA: TGTGCCAGCAGCCTCACGTGGGACGTATACTACGAGCAGTACTTC. Translation gives CASSLTWDVYYEQYF.

The V call is TRBV10-3, the J call TRBJ1-1; a weak D match, TRBD1 (6 bases). Germline CDR1 and CDR2: ENHRY and SYGVKD. The length of the CDR3 is 14 residues. Between the trimmed V and J ends, which lost 4 bases and 5 bases, there was a span of 14 bases. CDR3 residues: CAISGDIMRTEAFF. For the CDR3, the DNA is TGTGCCATCAGTGGGGACATTATGAGGACTGAAGCTTTCTTT.

The V and J genes are TRBV7-8 and TRBJ2-1, with 10 bases that match TRBD2. Trimming took 8 bases from V and 7 from J; bases not matched to a gene: 11. This CDR3 is built from 15 residues. The germline V gene has CDR1 SGHVS and CDR2 FQNEAQ. Written as DNA, the CDR3 is TGTGCCAGCCGTCAAGCGGGAGGGGGGGAGAATGAGCAGTTCTTC. Protein sequence: CASRQAGGGENEQFF.

The chain links TRBV19 to TRBJ2-2; D gene unclear. CDR3 length: 15 amino acids. The ends were cut back, 3 bases at V and 5 bases at J, with 13 bases in the middle. Germline loops: CDR1 LNHDA, CDR2 SQIVND (reference sequence). In DNA form, the CDR3 reads TGTGCCAGTAGTATTCCGGACCCGAGGACCGGGGAGCTGTTTTTT. Amino acids: CASSIPDPRTGELFF. Together with reference TRBV19 and TRBJ2-2, the CDR3 gives the full variable domain: DGGITQSPKYLFRKEGQNVTLSCEQNLNHDAMYWYRQDPGQGLRLIYYSQIVNDFQKGDIAEGYSVSREKKESFPLTVTSAQKNPTAFYLCASSIPDPRTGELFFGEGSRLTVL.

This clone was counted a single time. The chain employs TRBV27 and TRBJ1-4; 10 bases are a match to TRBD1. V dropped 8 bases and J dropped 2; count of bases not matched to a gene: 8. The CDR3 sequence is 16 residues long. The germline V gene encodes CDR1 MNHEY and CDR2 SMNVEV (reference sequence). The CDR3 sequence: CASRDRGVGTNEKLFF. In nucleotides, the CDR3 is TGTGCCAGCCGGGACAGGGGTGTTGGCACTAATGAAAAACTGTTTTTT.

This clone was counted only a few times. This chain uses TRBV9 with TRBJ2-1; 8 bases match TRBD2. Germline V gene lookup returns CDR1 SGDLS and CDR2 YYNGEE. This CDR3 is 16 amino acids long. The ends lost 0 bases at V and 0 bases at J; junction bases unmatched: 2. The CDR3: CASSVGLAGSYNEQFF. The CDR3 region has the DNA TGTGCCAGCAGCGTAGGTCTAGCGGGCTCCTACAATGAGCAGTTCTTC.

The chain is built from TRBV18 and TRBJ2-3; D assignment may be TRBD1 or TRBD2 (5 bases each). Trimming took off 2 bases at V and 1 base at J, with 10 bases between the two ends. Looked up from germline, CDR1 is KGHSH and CDR2 is LQKENI. CDR3 size: 15 residues. CDR3 region: CASSPAGRGTDTQYF. DNA for the CDR3: TGTGCCAGCTCACCAGCAGGGAGAGGCACAGATACGCAGTATTTT.

This clone was found a few times. This chain connects TRBV11-3 to TRBJ2-2; TRBD2 agrees at 8 bases. CDR1 is SGHNT, CDR2 YENEEA, per germline. The CDR3 runs 19 residues. The trim removed 2 bases at V and 0 bases at J, leaving 11 bases unmatched. The CDR3 sequence is CASSLWSGRSFSNTGELFF. DNA of the CDR3: TGTGCCAGCAGCTTATGGAGCGGGAGAAGCTTTTCGAACACCGGGGAGCTGTTTTTT.